Following are 26 T cell receptor beta chains from one sample sequenced in a study of blood T cell repertoires in COVID-19. Using immunoSEQ multiplex PCR, the repertoire was profiled, and TCRdb retains in-frame clones only, with some absent. The table has approximately 280,000 clones, 80% to 95% seen once. The sequencing sample was made of peripheral blood. These receptor sequences come from a young woman with COVID-19, enrolled during active disease.

The chain is built from TRBV29-1 and TRBJ1-1, with D uncertain. V gave up 3 bases and J gave up 5 bases, with 10 bases separating them. Germline CDR1 is SQVTM and CDR2 is ANQGSEA. The CDR3 is 12 residues long. The CDR3 loop reads CSVDSGRTEAFF. In DNA, the CDR3 is TGCAGCGTTGATTCGGGTAGGACTGAAGCTTTCTTT.

The chain uses TRBV30 and TRBJ1-2, with a tentative D call TRBD1 (5 bases). The CDR3 loop spans 12 amino acids. Trimming removed 2 bases at V and 7 bases at J, with 11 bases between. Germline loops: CDR1 GTSNPN, CDR2 SVGIG (reference sequence). The CDR3, as DNA: TGTGCCTGGAGTCAAGGGGTTGGTGGCTACACCTTC. Protein sequence: CAWSQGVGGYTF.

The chain couples TRBV5-4 to TRBJ2-3; TRBD2 agrees at 9 bases. The CDR3 runs 17 residues. Germline CDR1 reads SGHNT; CDR2 reads YYREEE (reference sequence). J lost 5 bases, V lost 9 bases, and 19 bases had no gene match. Here the CDR3 reads CATKTGVAGAVGDTQYF. The DNA for the CDR3 is TGTGCCACCAAGACCGGGGTAGCGGGGGCTGTAGGAGATACGCAGTATTTT.

The V and J genes are TRBV5-1 and TRBJ1-1; 11 nucleotides agree with TRBD1. V dropped 4 bases and J dropped 0; count of bases not matched to a gene: 8. This CDR3 contains 17 residues. In germline, CDR1 is SGHRS, CDR2 YFSETQ. CDR3 nucleotide sequence: TGCGCCAGCAGCCAAGGGACAGGGGGGACTATGAACACTGAAGCTTTCTTT. This encodes CASSQGTGGTMNTEAFF.

This chain connects TRBV29-1 to TRBJ1-3; D is undetermined. This CDR3 contains 13 residues. V was clipped by 4 bases and J by 0 bases, with 7 bases between them. CDR1 and CDR2 from the germline V gene are SQVTM and ANQGSEA. The CDR3: CSVARSSGNTIYF. In DNA form, the CDR3 reads TGCAGCGTTGCCCGCAGCTCTGGAAACACCATATATTTT.

V gene TRBV29-1 combines with J gene TRBJ2-1; 8 bases agree with TRBD2. This CDR3 has 13 residues. The J segment lost 4 bases and the V segment lost 4 bases, leaving 3 bases of the junction unmatched. CDR1 is SQVTM and CDR2 is ANQGSEA in the germline V gene. CDR3: CSVVTSGYNEQFF. DNA for the CDR3: TGCAGCGTTGTCACTAGCGGTTACAATGAGCAGTTCTTC.

V gene TRBV6-5 combines with J gene TRBJ1-2; TRBD1 matches at 10 bases. This CDR3 spans 15 amino acids. Germline-derived CDR1 and CDR2 are MNHEY and SVGAGI. The V gene end was trimmed by 4 bases and the J gene end by 4 bases; junction bases not matched to a gene: 6. The CDR3 DNA sequence: TGTGCCAGCAGTTCAGACAGGGGGCGGTCCTATGGCTACACCTTC. Translated, it gives CASSSDRGRSYGYTF.

CDR3 coding DNA: TGTGCCAGCAGCTTCGCTAGACAGGGACCCACAGATACGCAGTATTTT. Its translation: CASSFARQGPTDTQYF. The chain combines TRBV5-5 with TRBJ2-3; 7 nucleotides line up with TRBD1. From germline, CDR1 is SGHKS and CDR2 YYEKEE (reference sequence). CDR3 length equals 16 residues. Trimming at V came to 2 bases and at J to 2 bases, leaving 8 bases not matched to a gene.

The V and J genes are TRBV7-8 and TRBJ2-7, with 8 bases aligning to TRBD1. Trimming took 1 base from V and 6 from J; bases not matched to a gene: 8. The germline V gene has CDR1 SGHVS and CDR2 FQNEAQ. The CDR3 is 15 amino acids. The CDR3 bases are TGTGCCAGCAGCTTAGGGTCGTCAGGGGGCCCCGAGCAGTACTTC. Its translation is CASSLGSSGGPEQYF.

The J gene is TRBJ2-4, the V gene TRBV7-8; TRBD1 might be the D (6 bases). The CDR3 loop spans 13 amino acids. The germline gives CDR1 SGHVS, CDR2 FQNEAQ. The V end lost 8 bases, the J end lost 1 base, and 9 bases lay between the germline ends. The CDR3 nucleotides read TGTGCCAGCCGAGACAGGGCCAAAAACATTCAGTACTTC. Protein product: CASRDRAKNIQYF. The full variable domain, completed using reference TRBV7-8 and TRBJ2-4, is GAGVSQSPRYKVAKRGQDVALRCDPISGHVSLFWYQQALGQGPEFLTYFQNEAQLDKSGLPSDRFFAERPEGSVSTLKIQRTQQEDSAVYLCASRDRAKNIQYFGAGTRLSVL.

The CDR3 sequence: CASSYPDRETQTTEAFF. DNA of the CDR3: TGTGCCAGCAGTTATCCGGACAGGGAGACACAGACCACTGAAGCTTTCTTT. The chain is built from TRBV6-2 or TRBV6-3 and TRBJ1-1; 8 positions match TRBD1. Trimming cost V 3 bases and J 4 bases; bases outside gene matches: 13. This CDR3 is built from 17 residues. Germline assignment: CDR1 MNHEY and CDR2 SVGEGT.

This clone was detected once. This sequence joins TRBV5-1 and TRBJ2-1; TRBD2 aligns across 16 bases. The CDR3 has 17 amino acids. The V gene's germline CDR1 is SGHRS and CDR2 YFSETQ. V lost 4 bases and J lost 3; bases outside the gene matches: 4. The CDR3 is CASSPGLAGGNYNEQFF. In nucleotides, the CDR3 is TGCGCCAGCAGCCCGGGACTAGCGGGAGGGAACTACAATGAGCAGTTCTTC.

The chain has TRBV7-9 and TRBJ2-1, with a weak D call TRBD1 (5 bases). The germline V gene encodes CDR1 SEHNR and CDR2 FQNEAQ (reference sequence). Trimming cost V 4 bases and J 2 bases, with 15 bases left between them. CDR3 size: 16 residues. CDR3 in amino acids: CASSSAGFGPYNEQFF. The CDR3 DNA reads TGTGCCAGCAGCTCTGCAGGGTTTGGCCCCTACAATGAGCAGTTCTTC.

The rearrangement joins TRBV5-1 to TRBJ2-7; the match to TRBD2 covers 8 bases. J gave up 1 base and V 3 bases, and 0 bases lay outside the gene matches. CDR3 size: 13 residues. The germline V gene encodes CDR1 SGHRS and CDR2 YFSETQ. CDR3 nucleotide sequence: TGCGCCAGCAGCTCGGGGGGGTCCTACGAGCAGTACTTC. Translating gives CASSSGGSYEQYF.

This chain connects TRBV4-1 to TRBJ2-7, with a possible D match to TRBD1 (6 bases). CDR3 length equals 15 residues. Germline V gene sequence: CDR1 MGHRA, CDR2 YSYEKL. The germline V and J ends were trimmed by 4 bases and 4 bases, with 17 bases remaining between them. The CDR3 bases are TGCGCCAGCAGCCCCGGCGGCAGGGGCCTATACGAGCAGTACTTC. Amino acids: CASSPGGRGLYEQYF.

This chain joins TRBV4-3 and TRBJ2-1; perhaps TRBD1 as D (5 bases). The CDR3 consists of 13 residues. Trimming stripped 4 bases from V and 8 bases from J, with 12 bases between. CDR1 is LGHNA, CDR2 YSLEER, per germline. In nucleotides, the CDR3 is TGCGCCAGCAGCCGAGCCCTAGGGGATGAGCAGTTCTTC. Its protein is CASSRALGDEQFF.

Notes on this clone: The same CDR3 also results from other DNA sequences found in this sample. V gene TRBV18 combines with J gene TRBJ1-5, with 7 bases lining up with TRBD1. With V trimmed by 2 bases and J by 2 bases, 0 bases remained unmatched. The CDR3 loop spans 14 amino acids. CDR1 KGHSH and CDR2 LQKENI come from the germline V gene. The chain's CDR3 is CASSPGQGNQPQHF. As DNA, the CDR3 is TGTGCCAGCTCACCAGGACAGGGCAATCAGCCCCAGCATTTT.

The V call is TRBV6-2 or TRBV6-3, the J call TRBJ2-3; 7 bases agree with TRBD1. The CDR3 is 16 amino acids. Germline lookup yields CDR1 MNHEY and CDR2 SVGEGT. The J segment lost 6 bases and the V segment lost 4 bases, leaving 13 bases of the junction unmatched. Written as DNA, the CDR3 is TGTGCCAGCAGTTCCGAAGGGACAGCGCCTAGGGATACGCAGTATTTT. This sequence encodes CASSSEGTAPRDTQYF.

V usage is TRBV4-3 and J usage is TRBJ2-3; 7 nucleotides agree with TRBD2. CDR1 and CDR2 from the germline V gene are LGHNA and YSLEER. There are 16 residues in the CDR3. V lost 4 bases, J lost 2 bases, and 9 bases stayed unmatched. CDR3 sequence reads: CASSPTPGLHTDTQYF. The CDR3 nucleotides read TGCGCCAGCAGCCCCACCCCGGGACTACACACAGATACGCAGTATTTT.

The rearrangement joins TRBV24-1 to TRBJ2-2, with 8 nucleotides matching TRBD2. CDR1 is KGHDR, CDR2 SFDVKD, per germline. Unmatched junction bases numbered 5, after V lost 6 bases and J lost 3 bases. CDR3 length: 15 amino acids. In DNA, the CDR3 is TGTGCCACCAGTACGGGGGGGGCGCACACCGGGGAGCTGTTTTTT. It translates to CATSTGGAHTGELFF.

This chain links TRBV15 with TRBJ1-5, with TRBD1 matching 7 bases. Germline V gene sequence: CDR1 LNHNV, CDR2 YYDKDF (reference sequence). The V and J ends lost 4 bases and 5 bases, in that order; junction bases with no gene match: 8. The CDR3 is 15 residues long. The CDR3 protein is CATSTLGRGDQPQHF. Written as DNA, the CDR3 is TGTGCCACCAGCACGCTCGGCAGGGGGGATCAGCCCCAGCATTTT. The full variable domain, its missing parts supplied by reference TRBV15 and TRBJ1-5, is DAMVIQNPRYQVTQFGKPVTLSCSQTLNHNVMYWYQQKSSQAPKLLFHYYDKDFNNEADTPDNFQSRRPNTSFCFLDIRSPGLGDTAMYLCATSTLGRGDQPQHFGDGTRLSIL.

This chain joins TRBV7-2 and TRBJ2-3; D unclear. This CDR3 contains 11 residues. The germline V and J ends were trimmed by 0 bases and 9 bases, with 4 bases remaining between them. CDR1 and CDR2 (germline): SGHTA, FQGNSA. Here the CDR3 reads CASSLASTQYF. CDR3 sequence (DNA): TGTGCCAGCAGCTTAGCTAGCACGCAGTATTTT.

This clone was seen only once. The chain links TRBV5-3 to TRBJ1-6; D might be TRBD1 (6 bases). TRBV5-3 is classed as an ORF, of uncertain function. This CDR3 comprises 13 residues. Trimming removed 10 bases from V and 8 bases from J, with 16 bases in between. The CDR3 is CARPGHPDSPLHF. As DNA, the CDR3 is TGTGCCCGACCGGGACACCCGGATTCACCCCTCCACTTT.

This chain joins TRBV25-1 and TRBJ2-1; 11 bases are shared with TRBD2. J lost 3 bases, V lost 5 bases, and 6 bases had no gene match. This CDR3 has 16 residues. CDR1 MGHDK and CDR2 SYGVNS come from the germline V gene. This chain's CDR3 is CASSSMTSGIYNEQFF. CDR3 nucleotides: TGTGCCAGCAGTTCCATGACTAGCGGGATCTACAATGAGCAGTTCTTC.

The V call is TRBV4-1, the J call TRBJ1-5; D may be TRBD1 (5 bases). Germline lookup yields CDR1 MGHRA and CDR2 YSYEKL. V was clipped by 0 bases and J by 2 bases, with 11 bases between them. The CDR3 sequence is 16 residues long. CDR3 nucleotide sequence: TGCGCCAGCAGCCAAGACGGGGGTTTAGGCAATCAGCCCCAGCATTTT. This encodes CASSQDGGLGNQPQHF.

J is TRBJ1-6 and V is TRBV7-8, with a possible D match to TRBD1 (6 bases). CDR1 is SGHVS, CDR2 FQNEAQ, per germline. Trimming pared 1 base from V and 10 bases from J, leaving 20 bases between. This CDR3 contains 17 residues. As DNA, the CDR3 is TGTGCCAGCAGCTTAGGAGGGTTACAGGGACGGGGCTCACCCCTCCACTTT. Its translation: CASSLGGLQGRGSPLHF.